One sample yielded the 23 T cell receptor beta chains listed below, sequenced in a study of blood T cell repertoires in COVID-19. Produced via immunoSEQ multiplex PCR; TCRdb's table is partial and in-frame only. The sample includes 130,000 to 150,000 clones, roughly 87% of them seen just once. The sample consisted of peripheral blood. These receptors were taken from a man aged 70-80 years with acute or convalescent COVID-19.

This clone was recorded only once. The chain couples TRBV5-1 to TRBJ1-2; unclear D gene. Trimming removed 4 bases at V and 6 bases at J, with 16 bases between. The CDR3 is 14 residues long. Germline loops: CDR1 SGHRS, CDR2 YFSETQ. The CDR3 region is CASSLKPSSDGYTF. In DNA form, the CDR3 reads TGCGCCAGCAGCCTTAAGCCTAGTTCTGATGGCTACACCTTC.

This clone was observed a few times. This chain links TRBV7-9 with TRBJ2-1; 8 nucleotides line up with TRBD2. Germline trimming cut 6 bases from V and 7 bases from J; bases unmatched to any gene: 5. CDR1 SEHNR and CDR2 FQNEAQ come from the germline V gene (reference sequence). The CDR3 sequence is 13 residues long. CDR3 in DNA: TGTGCCAGCAGATCGGGAGGGGGAAATGAGCAGTTCTTC. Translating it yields CASRSGGGNEQFF.

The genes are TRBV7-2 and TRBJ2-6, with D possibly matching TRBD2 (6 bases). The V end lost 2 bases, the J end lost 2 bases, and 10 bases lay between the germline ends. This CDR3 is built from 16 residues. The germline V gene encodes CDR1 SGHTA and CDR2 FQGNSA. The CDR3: CASSLWAGTGANVLTF. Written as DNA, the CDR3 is TGTGCCAGCAGCTTATGGGCGGGAACTGGGGCCAACGTCCTGACTTTC.

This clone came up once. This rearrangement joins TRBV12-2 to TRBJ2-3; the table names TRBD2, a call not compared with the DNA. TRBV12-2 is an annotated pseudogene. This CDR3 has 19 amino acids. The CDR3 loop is CASRLARRRRLAGTDTQYF. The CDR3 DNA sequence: TGTGCAAGTCGCTTAGCCCGCAGGCGGAGACTAGCGGGCACAGATACGCAGTATTTT.

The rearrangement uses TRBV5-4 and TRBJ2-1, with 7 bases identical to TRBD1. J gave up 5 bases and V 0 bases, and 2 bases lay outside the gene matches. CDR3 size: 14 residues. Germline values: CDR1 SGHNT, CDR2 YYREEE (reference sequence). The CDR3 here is CASSLVTGNNEQFF. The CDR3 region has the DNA TGTGCCAGCAGCTTGGTGACAGGGAACAATGAGCAGTTCTTC.

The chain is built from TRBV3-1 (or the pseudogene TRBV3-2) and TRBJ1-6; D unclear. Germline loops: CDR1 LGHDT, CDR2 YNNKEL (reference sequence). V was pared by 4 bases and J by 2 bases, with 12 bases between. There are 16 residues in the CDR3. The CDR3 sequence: CASSPLMGAYNSPLHF. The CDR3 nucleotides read TGTGCCAGCAGCCCCTTGATGGGCGCCTATAATTCACCCCTCCACTTT.

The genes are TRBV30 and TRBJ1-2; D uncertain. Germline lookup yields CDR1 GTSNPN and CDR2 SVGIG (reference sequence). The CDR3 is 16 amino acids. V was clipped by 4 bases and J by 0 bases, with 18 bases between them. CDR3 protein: CAWTYTIPPPNYGYTF. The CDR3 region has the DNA TGTGCCTGGACTTACACGATTCCACCACCTAACTATGGCTACACCTTC.

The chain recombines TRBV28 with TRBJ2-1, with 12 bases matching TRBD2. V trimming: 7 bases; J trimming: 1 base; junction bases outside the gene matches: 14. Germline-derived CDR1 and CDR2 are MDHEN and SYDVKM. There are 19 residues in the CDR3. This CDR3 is CASNGAASGRDGSYNEQFF. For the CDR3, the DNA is TGTGCCAGCAACGGAGCGGCTAGCGGGAGGGATGGTTCCTACAATGAGCAGTTCTTC.

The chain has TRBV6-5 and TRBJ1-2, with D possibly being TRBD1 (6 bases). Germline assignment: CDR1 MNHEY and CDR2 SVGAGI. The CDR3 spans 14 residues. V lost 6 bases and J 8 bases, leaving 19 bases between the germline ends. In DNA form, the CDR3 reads TGTGCCAGCAGGAGGGGGGGTGGAGAAACCGGCTACACCTTC. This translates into CASRRGGGETGYTF.

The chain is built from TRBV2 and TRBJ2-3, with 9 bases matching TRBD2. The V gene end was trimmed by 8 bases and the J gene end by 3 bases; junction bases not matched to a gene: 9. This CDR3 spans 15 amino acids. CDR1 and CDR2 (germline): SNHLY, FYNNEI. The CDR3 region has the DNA TGTGCCAGCCGTCCTAGCGGGGTGAGGACAGATACGCAGTATTTT. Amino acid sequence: CASRPSGVRTDTQYF.

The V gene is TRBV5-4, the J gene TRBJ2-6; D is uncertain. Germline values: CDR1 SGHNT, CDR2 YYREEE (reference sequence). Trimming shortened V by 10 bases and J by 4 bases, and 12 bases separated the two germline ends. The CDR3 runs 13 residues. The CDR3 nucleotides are TGTGCCTCCTCCACCAGGGGGGCCAACGTCCTGACTTTC. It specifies CASSTRGANVLTF.

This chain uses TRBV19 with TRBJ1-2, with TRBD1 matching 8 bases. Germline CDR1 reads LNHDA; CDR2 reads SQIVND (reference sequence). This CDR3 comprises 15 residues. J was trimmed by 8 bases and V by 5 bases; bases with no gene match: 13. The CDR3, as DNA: TGTGCCAGTAGTGCACCGGGACAGGTTTCCGGCGGCTACACCTTC. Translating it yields CASSAPGQVSGGYTF. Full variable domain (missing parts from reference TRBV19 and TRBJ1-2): DGGITQSPKYLFRKEGQNVTLSCEQNLNHDAMYWYRQDPGQGLRLIYYSQIVNDFQKGDIAEGYSVSREKKESFPLTVTSAQKNPTAFYLCASSAPGQVSGGYTFGSGTRLTVV.

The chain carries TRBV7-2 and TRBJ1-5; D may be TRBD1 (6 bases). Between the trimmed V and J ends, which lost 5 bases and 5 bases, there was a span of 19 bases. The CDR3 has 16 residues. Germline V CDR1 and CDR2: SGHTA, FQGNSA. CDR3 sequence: CASSPFQGNGYQPQHF. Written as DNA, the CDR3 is TGTGCCAGCAGCCCCTTTCAGGGGAACGGGTATCAGCCCCAGCATTTT. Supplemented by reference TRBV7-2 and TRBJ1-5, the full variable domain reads GAGVSQSPSNKVTEKGKDVELRCDPISGHTALYWYRQSLGQGLEFLIYFQGNSAPDKSGLPSDRFSAERTGGSVSTLTIQRTQQEDSAVYLCASSPFQGNGYQPQHFGDGTRLSIL.

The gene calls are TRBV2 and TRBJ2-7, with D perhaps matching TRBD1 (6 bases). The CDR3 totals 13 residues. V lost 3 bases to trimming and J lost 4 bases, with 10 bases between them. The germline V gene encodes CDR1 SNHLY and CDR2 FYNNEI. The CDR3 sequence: CASSEGTTYEQYF. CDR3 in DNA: TGTGCCAGCAGTGAGGGGACAACATACGAGCAGTACTTC.

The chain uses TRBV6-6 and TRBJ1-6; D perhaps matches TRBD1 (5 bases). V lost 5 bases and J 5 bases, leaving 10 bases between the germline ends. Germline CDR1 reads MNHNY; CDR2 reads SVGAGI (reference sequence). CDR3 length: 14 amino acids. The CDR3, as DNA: TGTGCCAGCAGTCCCAGGGAAAATAATTCACCCCTCCACTTT. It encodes CASSPRENNSPLHF.

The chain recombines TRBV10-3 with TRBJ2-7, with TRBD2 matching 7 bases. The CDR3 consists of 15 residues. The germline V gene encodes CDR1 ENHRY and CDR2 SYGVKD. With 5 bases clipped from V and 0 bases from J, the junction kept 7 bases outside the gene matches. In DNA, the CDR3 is TGTGCCATCAGTAACCACGGACTAGACTCCTACGAGCAGTACTTC. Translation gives CAISNHGLDSYEQYF.

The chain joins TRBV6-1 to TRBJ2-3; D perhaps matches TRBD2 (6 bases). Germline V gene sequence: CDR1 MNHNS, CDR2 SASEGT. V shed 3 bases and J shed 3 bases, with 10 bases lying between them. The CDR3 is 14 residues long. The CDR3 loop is CASSDRLVTDTQYF. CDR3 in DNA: TGTGCCAGCAGTGATCGACTAGTAACAGATACGCAGTATTTT.

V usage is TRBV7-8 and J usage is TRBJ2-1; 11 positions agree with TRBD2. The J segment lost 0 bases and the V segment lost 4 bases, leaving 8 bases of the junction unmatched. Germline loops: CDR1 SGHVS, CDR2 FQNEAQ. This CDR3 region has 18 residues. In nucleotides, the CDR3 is TGTGCCAGCAGCTCCAGACTAGCGGGGTTGAGCTCCTACAATGAGCAGTTCTTC. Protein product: CASSSRLAGLSSYNEQFF.

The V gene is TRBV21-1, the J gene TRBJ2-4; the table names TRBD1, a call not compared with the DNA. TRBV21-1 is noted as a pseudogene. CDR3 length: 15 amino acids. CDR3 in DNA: TGTGCCAGCAGCAAAGGACAGTTAGCCAAAAACATTCAGTACTTC. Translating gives CASSKGQLAKNIQYF.

The CDR3 nucleotides read TGTGCCAGCAGCAAATTACGGGACAGGGTAGAAGATGAGCAGTTCTTC. It yields the protein CASSKLRDRVEDEQFF. The chain has TRBV7-2 and TRBJ2-1; 9 nucleotides line up with TRBD1. Germline trimming cut 5 bases from V and 8 bases from J; bases unmatched to any gene: 13. The CDR3 length is 16 residues. Germline CDR1 SGHTA, CDR2 FQGNSA.

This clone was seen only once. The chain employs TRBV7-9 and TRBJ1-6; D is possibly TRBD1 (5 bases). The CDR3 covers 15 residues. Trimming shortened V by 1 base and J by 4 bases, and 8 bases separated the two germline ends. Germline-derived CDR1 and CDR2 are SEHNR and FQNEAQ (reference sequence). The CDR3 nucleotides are TGTGCCAGCAGCTTAGGAGACAGATATAATTCACCCCTCCACTTT. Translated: CASSLGDRYNSPLHF.

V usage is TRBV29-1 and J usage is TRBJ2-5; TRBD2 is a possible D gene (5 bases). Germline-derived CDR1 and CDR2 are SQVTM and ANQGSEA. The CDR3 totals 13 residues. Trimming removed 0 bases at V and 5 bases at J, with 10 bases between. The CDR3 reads CSVEDPGSETQYF. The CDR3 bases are TGCAGCGTTGAAGATCCGGGATCCGAGACCCAGTACTTC.

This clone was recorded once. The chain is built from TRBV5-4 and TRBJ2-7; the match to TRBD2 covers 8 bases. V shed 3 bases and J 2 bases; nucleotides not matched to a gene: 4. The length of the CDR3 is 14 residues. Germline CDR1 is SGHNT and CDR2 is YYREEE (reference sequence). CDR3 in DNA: TGTGCCAGCAGCTACAGTAGCGGGACCTACGAGCAGTACTTC. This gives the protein CASSYSSGTYEQYF.